The 27 T cell receptor beta chains below come from one sample, sequenced in a study of immune evolution from preneoplasia to lung adenocarcinoma. Assay used: immunoSEQ multiplex PCR; TCRdb lists only in-frame clones, some missing. The table has thousands of clones, 75% to 85% seen once. The sample taken for sequencing was FFPE invasive lung adenocarcinoma tissue. These receptors were collected from a person aged 35 to 50 with lung adenocarcinoma.

The gene calls are TRBV5-1 and TRBJ1-1, with a tentative D call TRBD1 (6 bases). The CDR3 totals 15 residues. Looked up from germline, CDR1 is SGHRS and CDR2 is YFSETQ. Trimming took off 6 bases at V and 0 bases at J, with 15 bases between the two ends. CDR3 in DNA: TGCGCCAGCACCCCTACGGCAGGGGTGAACACTGAAGCTTTCTTT. Encoded protein: CASTPTAGVNTEAFF.

The chain combines TRBV7-2 with TRBJ2-7; no definite D call. The V gene lost 1 base and the J gene lost 2 bases, with 9 bases spanning the gap. This CDR3 is built from 14 residues. The germline gives CDR1 SGHTA, CDR2 FQGNSA. The CDR3 spells CASSLGTSAYEQYF. CDR3 DNA: TGTGCCAGCAGCTTAGGGACGTCTGCCTACGAGCAGTACTTC.

The rearrangement joins TRBV30 to TRBJ1-2; a possible D gene is TRBD1 (5 bases). CDR3 length: 13 amino acids. Between the trimmed V and J ends, which lost 3 bases and 4 bases, there was a span of 12 bases. Germline CDR1 reads GTSNPN; CDR2 reads SVGIG (reference sequence). CDR3 in amino acids: CAWRTGRRYGYTF. CDR3 in DNA: TGTGCCTGGAGAACGGGACGGCGCTATGGCTACACCTTC.

V is TRBV5-1 and J is TRBJ2-6; D ambiguous. V was trimmed by 0 bases and J by 0 bases, leaving 4 bases between them. The CDR3 extends over 15 amino acids. CDR1 is SGHRS and CDR2 is YFSETQ in the germline V gene. The CDR3 region has the DNA TGCGCCAGCAGCTTGGCCATCTCTGGGGCCAACGTCCTGACTTTC. Protein product: CASSLAISGANVLTF. The whole variable domain, remainder taken from reference TRBV5-1 and TRBJ2-6, is KAGVTQTPRYLIKTRGQQVTLSCSPISGHRSVSWYQQTPGQGLQFLFEYFSETQRNKGNFPGRFSGRQFSNSRSEMNVSTLELGDSALYLCASSLAISGANVLTFGAGSRLTVL.

This clone was seen more than once but under ten times. As DNA, the CDR3 is TGTGCCAGCAGAAGCGCTTACCGCTTTAACTATGGCTACACCTTC. Its protein is CASRSAYRFNYGYTF. The chain links TRBV6-6 to TRBJ1-2, with no clear D. The CDR3 is 15 amino acids. Germline lookup yields CDR1 MNHNY and CDR2 SVGAGI (reference sequence). Trimming left V 6 bases short and J 1 base short, with 15 bases between.

The sample holds a few counts of this clone. The chain links TRBV19 to TRBJ1-4; D might be TRBD1 (5 bases). Germline loops: CDR1 LNHDA, CDR2 SQIVND (reference sequence). Trimming took 11 bases from V and 0 from J, leaving 19 bases between them. The CDR3 length is 16 residues. CDR3: CAARDGGVTTNEKLFF. The CDR3, as DNA: TGTGCCGCCCGGGACGGTGGGGTTACAACTAATGAAAAACTGTTTTTT. Full variable domain (missing parts from reference TRBV19 and TRBJ1-4): DGGITQSPKYLFRKEGQNVTLSCEQNLNHDAMYWYRQDPGQGLRLIYYSQIVNDFQKGDIAEGYSVSREKKESFPLTVTSAQKNPTAFYLCAARDGGVTTNEKLFFGSGTQLSVL.

CDR3 sequence reads: CASSQDLAMGYNEQFF. In nucleotides, the CDR3 is TGTGCCAGCAGCCAAGATCTAGCGATGGGCTACAATGAGCAGTTCTTC. The chain combines TRBV4-2 with TRBJ2-1, with a possible D match to TRBD2 (6 bases). This CDR3 has 16 residues. CDR1 and CDR2 from the germline V gene are LGHNA and YNFKEQ. V lost 0 bases and J lost 3, with 12 bases in between.

J is TRBJ1-3 and V is TRBV19; D not certain. The germline CDR1 and CDR2 sequences are LNHDA and SQIVND (reference sequence). Trimming took 10 bases from V and 0 from J, leaving 10 bases between them. The CDR3 loop spans 13 amino acids. The CDR3 loop reads CATCISSGNTIYF. The CDR3 DNA reads as TGTGCCACCTGCATAAGCTCTGGAAACACCATATATTTT.

The chain joins TRBV5-1 to TRBJ1-2, with 7 bases fitting TRBD1. This CDR3 is 15 amino acids long. The trim removed 5 bases at V and 3 bases at J, leaving 10 bases unmatched. Germline V gives CDR1 SGHRS, CDR2 YFSETQ. The CDR3 coding sequence is TGCGCCAGCAGTCGCGAAGGACAGGAGGACTATGGCTACACCTTC. Translating gives CASSREGQEDYGYTF.

V is TRBV7-2 and J is TRBJ1-1; no firm D call. The germline CDR1 and CDR2 sequences are SGHTA and FQGNSA. The CDR3 spans 13 residues. The germline V and J ends were trimmed by 5 bases and 4 bases, with 11 bases remaining between them. CDR3 loop: CASSPYLTTEAFF. The CDR3 bases are TGTGCCAGCAGCCCTTACCTTACCACTGAAGCTTTCTTT.

The chain combines TRBV7-9 with TRBJ1-6, with 9 positions matching TRBD1. The CDR3 extends over 14 amino acids. Germline CDR1 reads SEHNR; CDR2 reads FQNEAQ (reference sequence). Trimming cost V 4 bases and J 11 bases; bases outside gene matches: 6. The CDR3 sequence: CASSSGQGTPPLHF. Here the CDR3 DNA reads TGTGCCAGCAGCTCAGGACAGGGGACACCACCCCTCCACTTT.

The chain uses TRBV6-5 and TRBJ1-1; D is ambiguous. Per germline, CDR1 MNHEY and CDR2 SVGAGI. This CDR3 region has 11 residues. The ends were cut back, 6 bases at V and 2 bases at J, with 4 bases in the middle. DNA for the CDR3: TGTGCCAGCAGAGGAAACACTGAAGCTTTCTTT. This codes for CASRGNTEAFF.

This clone was seen only a few times. The chain links TRBV5-1 to TRBJ1-3, with D unresolved. V was trimmed by 6 bases and J by 0 bases, leaving 7 bases between them. This CDR3 comprises 13 residues. The germline V gene encodes CDR1 SGHRS and CDR2 YFSETQ. This chain's CDR3 is CASKDHSGNTIYF. CDR3 nucleotide sequence: TGCGCCAGCAAGGACCACTCTGGAAACACCATATATTTT.

The V and J genes are TRBV14 and TRBJ1-6, with a possible D match to TRBD1 (5 bases). CDR1 and CDR2 from the germline V gene are SGHDN and FVKESK. V was cut by 7 bases and J by 7 bases, with 8 bases left in between. The CDR3 extends over 12 amino acids. Here the CDR3 reads CASTQGNSPLHF. The CDR3 DNA sequence: TGTGCCAGCACCCAGGGAAATTCACCCCTCCACTTT.

The V call is TRBV15, the J call TRBJ1-2, with 7 bases lining up with TRBD1. The CDR3 runs 14 residues. From germline, CDR1 is LNHNV and CDR2 YYDKDF (reference sequence). V dropped 1 base and J dropped 6; count of bases not matched to a gene: 5. For the CDR3, the DNA is TGTGCCACCAGCAGAGGCCGACAGGGTAATGGCTACACCTTC. Protein product: CATSRGRQGNGYTF.

This chain connects TRBV6-5 to TRBJ2-1; D might be TRBD1 (5 bases). Trimming cost V 6 bases and J 5 bases, with 11 bases left between them. CDR3 length: 13 residues. Germline CDR1 and CDR2: MNHEY and SVGAGI. CDR3 sequence reads: CASRANRNNEQFF. CDR3 DNA: TGTGCCAGCAGGGCTAACAGGAACAATGAGCAGTTCTTC.

This chain connects TRBV10-2 to TRBJ2-4, with D possibly called TRBD1 or TRBD2 (5 bases each). In germline, CDR1 is WSHSY, CDR2 SAAADI. Trimming removed 3 bases from V and 6 bases from J, with 15 bases in between. The CDR3 runs to 15 residues. The CDR3 DNA is TGCGCCAGCAGTGATCTTTCCCGGGACGGAAACATTCAGTACTTC. Translation: CASSDLSRDGNIQYF.

The chain uses TRBV5-6 and TRBJ2-7, with TRBD2 matching over 7 bases. The germline CDR1 and CDR2 sequences are SGHDT and YYEEEE. J gave up 2 bases and V 5 bases, and 7 bases lay outside the gene matches. The CDR3 is 14 amino acids. CDR3 sequence: CASSLTSSTYEQYF. CDR3 DNA: TGTGCCAGCAGTTTGACTAGCTCCACCTACGAGCAGTACTTC. Looking up the rest from reference TRBV5-6 and TRBJ2-7 gives the full variable domain: DAGVTQSPTHLIKTRGQQVTLRCSPKSGHDTVSWYQQALGQGPQFIFQYYEEEERQRGNFPDRFSGHQFPNYSSELNVNALLLGDSALYLCASSLTSSTYEQYFGPGTRLTVT.

The chain uses TRBV5-1 and TRBJ1-2; 8 positions match TRBD1. The CDR3 runs to 15 residues. Trimming at V came to 3 bases and at J to 3 bases, leaving 7 bases not matched to a gene. Per the germline V gene, CDR1 is SGHRS and CDR2 is YFSETQ. The CDR3 bases are TGCGCCAGCAGCTCTCAGGACAGGGTGGACTATGGCTACACCTTC. Protein product: CASSSQDRVDYGYTF.

This chain links TRBV5-4 with TRBJ1-1; 9 bases agree with TRBD1. The CDR3 is 16 residues long. CDR1 and CDR2 from the germline V gene are SGHNT and YYREEE (reference sequence). The V gene end was trimmed by 2 bases and the J gene end by 5 bases; junction bases not matched to a gene: 10. The CDR3 sequence: CASSFRQGVRGTEAFF. DNA for the CDR3: TGTGCCAGCAGCTTCCGACAGGGGGTGAGGGGGACTGAAGCTTTCTTT.

The genes are TRBV6-1 and TRBJ2-6, with D unresolved. CDR1 is MNHNS and CDR2 is SASEGT in the germline V gene. Trimming removed 7 bases at V and 4 bases at J, with 11 bases between. The length of the CDR3 is 14 residues. CDR3 nucleotides: TGTGCCAGCACCCTAATTTCCGGGGCCAACGTCCTGACTTTC. It is translated as CASTLISGANVLTF.

The V and J genes are TRBV18 and TRBJ2-5; 9 bases line up with TRBD1. Germline V gives CDR1 KGHSH, CDR2 LQKENI. The CDR3 is 15 amino acids. Germline trimming cut 6 bases from V and 3 bases from J; bases unmatched to any gene: 8. The CDR3 nucleotides read TGTGCCAGCTCGCGGACCGGGACAGGGAAAGAGACCCAGTACTTC. Protein product: CASSRTGTGKETQYF.

This chain uses TRBV5-1 with TRBJ2-5; D possibly matches TRBD1 or TRBD2 (5 bases each). V lost 1 base and J lost 5, with 18 bases in between. The CDR3 extends over 16 amino acids. Looked up from germline, CDR1 is SGHRS and CDR2 is YFSETQ. The CDR3: CASSLSGRAGMETQYF. CDR3 DNA sequence: TGCGCCAGCAGCTTGTCTGGCAGGGCCGGGATGGAGACCCAGTACTTC.

The rearrangement joins TRBV5-1 to TRBJ1-1; 7 bases match TRBD1. V was clipped by 5 bases and J by 6 bases; unmatched bases: 10. The length of the CDR3 is 14 residues. Germline assignment: CDR1 SGHRS and CDR2 YFSETQ. The CDR3 bases are TGCGCCAGCAGGTCTCATCCAGGGGGTCCTGAAGCTTTCTTT. Protein sequence: CASRSHPGGPEAFF.

The rearrangement joins TRBV6-5 to TRBJ1-1, with TRBD1 as a possible D gene (6 bases). Trimming took off 0 bases at V and 0 bases at J, with 11 bases between the two ends. Germline V gene lookup returns CDR1 MNHEY and CDR2 SVGAGI. CDR3 size: 16 residues. The CDR3 nucleotides read TGTGCCAGCAGTTACTCGGGAGGGGGAATGAACACTGAAGCTTTCTTT. Its protein product is CASSYSGGGMNTEAFF.

The chain recombines TRBV11-1 with TRBJ1-1; 7 bases match TRBD1. Trimming removed 7 bases from V and 1 base from J; junction bases left unmatched: 6. The germline V gene has CDR1 SGHAT and CDR2 FQDESV (reference sequence). The CDR3 runs to 14 residues. In DNA, the CDR3 is TGTGCCAGCAACAGGGGAAGGGAGAACACTGAAGCTTTCTTT. Its protein product is CASNRGRENTEAFF.

This clone was found once. The gene calls are TRBV7-9 and TRBJ1-4; D gene unclear. This CDR3 region has 13 residues. Germline lookup yields CDR1 SEHNR and CDR2 FQNEAQ (reference sequence). V was pared by 7 bases and J by 9 bases, with 15 bases between. The CDR3 DNA is TGTGCCAGCATGGAGGGAGTGGGTCAAAAACTGTTTTTT. Translated: CASMEGVGQKLFF.